The clone carrying this T cell receptor (beta chain) appeared once. Its antigen remains unknown. TCRdb's table, derived via immunoSEQ multiplex PCR, lists solely in-frame clones and lacks some. The table lists about 98,000 clones, more than 75% of them singletons. The CDR3 is 14 residues long. Germline CDR1 reads SGHTA; CDR2 reads FQGNSA. V gave up 0 bases and J gave up 6 bases, with 11 bases separating them. The data derive from a study of radiotherapy plus CTLA-4 blockade in lung cancer. Overall study results and limits: Interferon-beta and early blood T cell clone dynamics reportedly predicted response best.

The sequences come from peripheral blood, collected from a patient treated with radiotherapy plus ipilimumab. The chain has TRBV7-2 and TRBJ1-2, with D perhaps TRBD1 (5 bases). The source of this sequence is a human donor with non-small cell lung cancer who had a partial response to radiotherapy plus ipilimumab. The CDR3: CASSLARRGDGYTF. The CDR3, as DNA: TGTGCCAGCAGCTTAGCGAGGCGGGGCGATGGCTACACCTTC.